This T cell receptor (beta chain) was identified during a study of cytomegalovirus exposure and HLA in healthy donors. Study-wide results and limits: Later, an analysis showed that TCR beta chains associated with HLA were more clonally expanded than others that were equally common.

With 60 Vbeta and 13 Jbeta primers, the PCR was carried out. Assay used: immunoSEQ multiplex PCR; TCRdb lists only in-frame clones, some missing. The sample contains 85,000 to 95,000 clones, 60% to 85% of which appear only once. Worth noting for this clone: Its specificity is unknown.

The CDR3 is 17 amino acids. V was cut by 4 bases and J by 3 bases, with 18 bases left in between. Germline assignment: CDR1 LGHNA and CDR2 YNFKEQ. The sequence derives from a young man in good health and CMV-seropositive. This sequence joins TRBV4-2 and TRBJ2-2; possibly TRBD1 for D (6 bases). Sequencing was performed on PBMCs. The CDR3, as DNA: TGTGCCAGCAGCCTGACAACCGATGGGGGCCACACCGGGGAGCTGTTTTTT. Its translation: CASSLTTDGGHTGELFF.